These 27 T cell receptor beta chains came from one sample sequenced in a study of T cells in Graves' hyperthyroidism and ophthalmopathy. Amplified regions were TCR beta CDR3 sequences from RNA transcripts. HTBI primers were used for first-round RT-PCR of the TCR CDR3. TCRdb processed the multiplex PCR reads anew with MiXCR; each CDR3 protein has one entry. Here the sample spans hundreds of thousands of distinct CDR3 sequences, around 21% being singletons. Sequenced sample: blood. These receptors all stem from a man younger than 40 with Graves' ophthalmopathy.

This clonotype came up many times. This rearrangement joins TRBV13 to TRBJ1-1; D unclear. The V and J ends lost 1 base and 4 bases respectively, with 4 bases between them. CDR1 PRHDT and CDR2 FYEKMQ come from the germline V gene (reference sequence). This CDR3 is built from 12 residues. DNA for the CDR3: TGTGCCAGCAGCTTAGCATCCACTGAAGCTTTCTTT. Encoded protein: CASSLASTEAFF.

This clonotype occurred many times. The genes are TRBV7-9 and TRBJ2-3, with D possibly matching TRBD2 (6 bases). The length of the CDR3 is 16 residues. Trimming shortened V by 1 base and J by 2 bases, and 13 bases separated the two germline ends. Germline V gene lookup returns CDR1 SEHNR and CDR2 FQNEAQ (reference sequence). As DNA, the CDR3 is TGTGCCAGCAGCTTAGGCCCGACGGGAGTCACAGATACGCAGTATTTT. Protein product: CASSLGPTGVTDTQYF.

This clonotype has ten or more counts. The chain couples TRBV28 to TRBJ2-7; 7 nucleotides line up with TRBD1. The germline gives CDR1 MDHEN, CDR2 SYDVKM. The length of the CDR3 is 13 residues. Trimming at V came to 6 bases and at J to 2 bases, leaving 4 bases not matched to a gene. The CDR3 loop is CASSLQGTYEQYF. For the CDR3, the DNA is TGTGCCAGCAGCCTACAGGGGACCTACGAGCAGTACTTC. The variable domain in full, completed from reference TRBV28 and TRBJ2-7, reads DVKVTQSSRYLVKRTGEKVFLECVQDMDHENMFWYRQDPGLGLRLIYFSYDVKMKEKGDIPEGYSVSREKKERFSLILESASTNQTSMYLCASSLQGTYEQYFGPGTRLTVT.

This clonotype appeared a few times. V usage is TRBV30 and J usage is TRBJ2-2, with TRBD2 matching 8 bases. V dropped 2 bases and J dropped 5; count of bases not matched to a gene: 7. The CDR3 runs to 15 residues. Per the germline V gene, CDR1 is GTSNPN and CDR2 is SVGIG (reference sequence). CDR3 protein: CAWSRAERETGELFF. CDR3 coding DNA: TGTGCCTGGAGTCGGGCTGAGCGGGAGACCGGGGAGCTGTTTTTT.

This clonotype came up many times. The V gene is TRBV5-1, the J gene TRBJ1-1; D gene uncertain. Trimming cost V 0 bases and J 3 bases, with 9 bases left between them. The germline V gene has CDR1 SGHRS and CDR2 YFSETQ. The CDR3 loop spans 14 amino acids. The CDR3 bases are TGCGCCAGCAGCTTGGATAAGCAGTACACTGAAGCTTTCTTT. Translated: CASSLDKQYTEAFF.

The chain has TRBV5-6 and TRBJ1-4, with a tentative D call TRBD1 (6 bases). Deletions cut 0 bases from V and 7 bases from J, with 13 bases between. The CDR3 is 15 residues long. The germline V gene encodes CDR1 SGHDT and CDR2 YYEEEE. As DNA, the CDR3 is TGTGCCAGCAGCTTGGATGGGGGCAAGGGTGAAAAACTGTTTTTT. Translating gives CASSLDGGKGEKLFF.

Many counts were recorded for this clonotype. This chain uses TRBV2 with TRBJ1-1, with D unclear. The germline CDR1 and CDR2 sequences are SNHLY and FYNNEI. The CDR3 length is 14 residues. V was trimmed by 6 bases and J by 5 bases, leaving 16 bases between them. DNA for the CDR3: TGTGCCAGCAGGACGGACCCTCCCGGGACTGAAGCTTTCTTT. Residues: CASRTDPPGTEAFF.

This clonotype came up many times. The V and J genes are TRBV28 and TRBJ2-7, with D possibly TRBD2 on 5 matching bases. V lost 5 bases to trimming and J lost 2 bases, with 13 bases between them. There are 14 residues in the CDR3. Germline V gene data show CDR1 as MDHEN and CDR2 as SYDVKM. The CDR3 sequence is CASSRTGITYEQYF. In nucleotides, the CDR3 is TGTGCCAGCAGTCGGACGGGGATCACCTACGAGCAGTACTTC.

There are many counts of this clonotype. This rearrangement joins TRBV6-2 or TRBV6-3 to TRBJ1-2; unclear D gene. The CDR3 is 14 residues long. V was pared by 2 bases and J by 5 bases, with 12 bases between. Germline loops: CDR1 MNHEY, CDR2 SVGEGT. Here the CDR3 DNA reads TGTGCCAGCAGTTACGGAGGAGGAGATTATGGCTACACCTTC. Amino acid sequence: CASSYGGGDYGYTF.

V usage is TRBV20-1 and J usage is TRBJ2-5; 7 nucleotides align to TRBD2. Unmatched junction bases numbered 4, after V lost 1 base and J lost 5 bases. The CDR3 sequence is 13 residues long. Per germline, CDR1 DFQATT and CDR2 SNEGSKA (reference sequence). The CDR3 here is CSARGGAGETQYF. CDR3 bases: TGCAGTGCTAGAGGCGGAGCGGGGGAGACCCAGTACTTC.

This clonotype has a count of ten or more. This sequence joins TRBV30 and TRBJ1-1; a weak D match, TRBD1 (6 bases). The germline V and J ends were trimmed by 4 bases and 7 bases, with 13 bases remaining between them. The CDR3 length is 12 residues. The germline V gene encodes CDR1 GTSNPN and CDR2 SVGIG (reference sequence). CDR3 loop: CAWTALQGEAFF. The CDR3 nucleotides read TGTGCCTGGACTGCCCTACAGGGTGAAGCTTTCTTT.

This clonotype was counted ten times or more. The J gene is TRBJ2-7, the V gene TRBV5-1; D not resolved. V shed 3 bases and J shed 3 bases, with 7 bases lying between them. This CDR3 comprises 12 residues. Germline CDR1 reads SGHRS; CDR2 reads YFSETQ. CDR3 amino acids: CASSSPGYEQYF. Here the CDR3 DNA reads TGCGCCAGCAGCTCCCCCGGCTACGAGCAGTACTTC.

Many counts were recorded for this clonotype. The CDR3 DNA is TGTGCCTGGGCGGGAGCGGAGCGCTACGAGCAGTACTTC. This sequence encodes CAWAGAERYEQYF. The chain is built from TRBV30 and TRBJ2-7; 7 bases are a match to TRBD2. J was trimmed by 3 bases and V by 5 bases; bases with no gene match: 7. The CDR3 sequence is 13 residues long. The germline V gene has CDR1 GTSNPN and CDR2 SVGIG (reference sequence).

This chain links TRBV5-1 with TRBJ1-2, with 7 nucleotides matching TRBD1. Germline-derived CDR1 and CDR2 are SGHRS and YFSETQ. This CDR3 spans 14 amino acids. V dropped 5 bases and J dropped 0; count of bases not matched to a gene: 4. This chain's CDR3 is CASSWTGTNYGYTF. CDR3 nucleotide sequence: TGCGCCAGCAGTTGGACAGGAACTAACTATGGCTACACCTTC.

This clonotype was recorded at least ten times. V gene TRBV12-3 or TRBV12-4 combines with J gene TRBJ1-5, with unresolved D. CDR3 length equals 11 residues. V lost 4 bases and J lost 13, with 11 bases in between. CDR3 sequence reads: CASSSKTEQHF. The CDR3 DNA is TGTGCCAGCAGTTCGAAGACGGAGCAGCATTTT.

This clonotype turned up a few times. CDR3 DNA sequence: TGTGCCAGCAGTTACTCACAGGAGACAACTAATGAAAAACTGTTTTTT. It is translated as CASSYSQETTNEKLFF. This chain uses TRBV6-5 with TRBJ1-4; D might be TRBD1 (5 bases). V gave up 0 bases and J gave up 0 bases, with 8 bases separating them. Germline CDR1 reads MNHEY; CDR2 reads SVGAGI. This CDR3 has 16 amino acids.

The chain couples TRBV2 to TRBJ2-4; D might be TRBD1 (6 bases). The CDR3 length is 13 residues. CDR1 is SNHLY, CDR2 FYNNEI, per germline. With 7 bases removed from V and 5 bases from J, the gap between germline ends came to 12 bases. CDR3 sequence: CASTGQIENIQYF. Written as DNA, the CDR3 is TGTGCCAGCACGGGACAAATAGAAAACATTCAGTACTTC.

The V and J genes are TRBV7-8 and TRBJ2-5; D possibly corresponds to TRBD1 (6 bases). Germline assignment: CDR1 SGHVS and CDR2 FQNEAQ. The CDR3 is 16 amino acids. Trimming removed 4 bases from V and 0 bases from J, with 15 bases in between. CDR3 in amino acids: CASSSSPGAYQETQYF. The CDR3 DNA reads as TGTGCCAGCAGCTCTAGTCCAGGGGCGTACCAAGAGACCCAGTACTTC.

In nucleotides, the CDR3 is TGTGCCGGCTCAAAATGGGGCGCAGCTAGCACAGATACGCAGTATTTT. This codes for CAGSKWGAASTDTQYF. This sequence joins TRBV2 and TRBJ2-3; D is possibly TRBD1 (5 bases). Trimming removed 11 bases from V and 0 bases from J, with 21 bases in between. The V gene's germline CDR1 is SNHLY and CDR2 FYNNEI. CDR3 length equals 16 residues. The variable domain in full, with the rest retrieved from reference TRBV2 and TRBJ2-3, is EPEVTQTPSHQVTQMGQEVILRCVPISNHLYFYWYRQILGQKVEFLVSFYNNEISEKSEIFDDQFSVERPDGSNFTLKIRSTKLEDSAMYFCAGSKWGAASTDTQYFGPGTRLTVL.

This clonotype was found many times. CDR3 protein: CASSSRTGSGTDTQYF. The CDR3 bases are TGTGCCAGCAGCTCCCGGACAGGGAGTGGCACAGATACGCAGTATTTT. This chain links TRBV7-2 with TRBJ2-3, with 8 bases identical to TRBD1. Germline values: CDR1 SGHTA, CDR2 FQGNSA. V lost 4 bases, J lost 1 base, and 7 bases stayed unmatched. CDR3 length: 16 amino acids.

The chain joins TRBV24-1 to TRBJ2-7; 11 bases agree with TRBD2. The V gene end was trimmed by 3 bases and the J gene end by 2 bases; junction bases not matched to a gene: 2. CDR1 and CDR2 from the germline V gene are KGHDR and SFDVKD. This CDR3 is 15 amino acids long. Here the CDR3 DNA reads TGTGCCACCAGTGATACTAGCGGGGGAACCTACGAGCAGTACTTC. Amino acids: CATSDTSGGTYEQYF.

This clonotype was picked up a small number of times. This chain joins TRBV12-3 or TRBV12-4 and TRBJ1-4; possible D gene TRBD1, 5 bases. This CDR3 has 13 residues. V was cut by 3 bases and J by 6 bases, with 8 bases left in between. CDR3 sequence: CASSFRVDEKLFF. The CDR3 DNA reads TGTGCCAGCAGTTTCAGGGTTGATGAAAAACTGTTTTTT.

This clonotype was counted ten times or more. The chain is built from TRBV5-1 and TRBJ2-3, with 7 bases that match TRBD2. Germline V CDR1 and CDR2: SGHRS, YFSETQ. CDR3 length: 16 amino acids. Trimming cost V 0 bases and J 2 bases; bases outside gene matches: 6. In nucleotides, the CDR3 is TGCGCCAGCAGCTTGGGGCTAGCGGAGCTCACAGATACGCAGTATTTT. Its translation: CASSLGLAELTDTQYF.

The sample holds many counts of this clonotype. The rearrangement joins TRBV5-1 to TRBJ2-3; D is ambiguous. Germline CDR1 is SGHRS and CDR2 is YFSETQ. The CDR3 totals 12 residues. The V and J ends lost 3 bases and 4 bases respectively, with 6 bases between them. The CDR3 coding sequence is TGCGCCAGCAGCTCATTTTCAGATACGCAGTATTTT. This sequence encodes CASSSFSDTQYF.

This clonotype was counted between two and nine times. The V and J genes are TRBV24-1 and TRBJ1-5; D gene ambiguous. The V end was cut by 8 bases, the J end by 4 bases, with 20 bases between. The CDR3 length is 16 residues. Germline CDR1 is KGHDR and CDR2 is SFDVKD. CDR3: CATKRPIHNQNQPQHF. As DNA, the CDR3 is TGTGCCACCAAGAGACCGATTCACAATCAAAATCAGCCCCAGCATTTT.

CDR3 sequence (DNA): TGTGCCAGCGAGGGGCGGTTGAATGAGCAGTTCTTC. Amino acid sequence: CASEGRLNEQFF. The chain uses TRBV28 and TRBJ2-1, with D perhaps given as TRBD1 or TRBD2 (5 bases each). The CDR3 runs to 12 residues. Germline assignment: CDR1 MDHEN and CDR2 SYDVKM. Trimming took off 8 bases at V and 7 bases at J, with 12 bases between the two ends.

The chain employs TRBV7-9 and TRBJ2-7; the match to TRBD1 covers 8 bases. There are 15 residues in the CDR3. Germline V gene data show CDR1 as SEHNR and CDR2 as FQNEAQ (reference sequence). With 4 bases clipped from V and 3 bases from J, the junction kept 8 bases outside the gene matches. The CDR3 nucleotides read TGTGCCAGCAGCTCAGTTAGGGACAGGCACTACGAGCAGTACTTC. This codes for CASSSVRDRHYEQYF.